A single sample gave rise to the 5 T cell receptor beta chains below, sequenced in a study of T cell repertoires in cytomegalovirus infection. TCRdb ran MiXCR on the reads and lists one entry per CDR3 protein. The sample yields some 680,000 distinct CDR3 sequences, 35% to 40% seen once. Sequencing used PBMCs. These receptors were obtained from a human donor in good health (CMV status not recorded). Some clones in this sample may be carry-over from other donors' samples.

This chain connects TRBV20-1 to TRBJ2-3, with D perhaps matching TRBD2 (5 bases). Trimming took off 0 bases at V and 2 bases at J, with 18 bases between the two ends. Germline V CDR1 and CDR2: DFQATT, SNEGSKA (reference sequence). There are 17 residues in the CDR3. CDR3: CSARDPSPAEVTDTQYF. CDR3 nucleotide sequence: TGCAGTGCTAGAGATCCTTCCCCAGCGGAGGTCACAGATACGCAGTATTTT.

The chain carries TRBV24-1 and TRBJ2-2; 12 bases are a match to TRBD1. This CDR3 is built from 13 residues. Trimming at V came to 3 bases and at J to 16 bases, leaving 5 bases not matched to a gene. CDR1 and CDR2 from the germline V gene are KGHDR and SFDVKD. The CDR3 DNA is TGTGCCACCAGTGATCCCGGGACAGGGGGCCGGTTTTTT. This codes for CATSDPGTGGRFF.

V usage is TRBV27 and J usage is TRBJ1-1; D unclear. The CDR3 length is 18 residues. V was pared by 1 base and J by 5 bases, with 23 bases between. Germline CDR1 and CDR2: MNHEY and SMNVEV (reference sequence). The CDR3 bases are TGTGCCAGCAGTTTATTTGCCGTCTTGCAGAACTTGGGAACTGAAGCTTTCTTT. This encodes CASSLFAVLQNLGTEAFF.

This clonotype was seen more than once but under ten times. J is TRBJ2-3 and V is TRBV4-1, with TRBD1 identical over 8 bases. Germline CDR1 and CDR2: MGHRA and YSYEKL. V gave up 4 bases and J gave up 2 bases; unmatched junction bases: 8. The CDR3 contains 16 residues. CDR3 DNA sequence: TGCGCCAGCAGCCCGACCGGGACAGGTACCACAGATACGCAGTATTTT. It codes for CASSPTGTGTTDTQYF.

The chain combines TRBV6-8 with TRBJ1-1, with no clear D. Germline CDR1 reads MNHGY; CDR2 reads SAAAGT. V shed 8 bases and J shed 3 bases, with 22 bases lying between them. The CDR3 runs 16 residues. In nucleotides, the CDR3 is TGTGCCAGCCTTCTAATTAGTTTTCTCAAGGACACTGAAGCTTTCTTT. It yields the protein CASLLISFLKDTEAFF.